This is a list of T cell receptor beta chains from one sample in a study of cytomegalovirus exposure and HLA in healthy donors. The assay was immunoSEQ multiplex PCR, and TCRdb's table has in-frame clones only and misses some. Among roughly 56,000 clones, approximately 90% were seen once, and the ten largest hold more than 0.95%. The sample consisted of PBMCs. The receptor set was obtained from a man aged 18-30 years in good health and CMV-seronegative. The CDR3 runs from the conserved cysteine through the conserved F or W. The D gene is left open where the match is weak. Clone size is shown for a subset of rows, as once, few, many or a class of expanded clone.

cdr3_nt,cdr3_aa,clone_size,v_call,d_call,cdr3_length,j_call
TGTGCCACCGTTCGACAGGGGTCTTCCTACGAGCAGTACTTC,CATVRQGSSYEQYF,.,TRBV6-1,TRBD1,14,TRBJ2-7
TGTGCCACCAGCAGAGATCAAGGGGGACGCGGGGAGCTGTTTTTT,CATSRDQGGRGELFF,.,TRBV15,.,15,TRBJ2-2
TGCGCCAGCAGCTCTGACAGGGCGGGCGGTGAAAAACTGTTTTTT,CASSSDRAGGEKLFF,.,TRBV5-1,TRBD1,15,TRBJ1-4
TGTGCCAGCAGGAGCCGGAGGTCAGGGGGCCAGCAGGGTGAGCAGTTCTTC,CASRSRRSGGQQGEQFF,.,TRBV7-2,TRBD1,17,TRBJ2-1
TGTGCCAGCAATGCAGGGGGCCGGGGAAACACCATATATTTT,CASNAGGRGNTIYF,.,TRBV28,TRBD1,14,TRBJ1-3
TGCAGCGTCCCCCGGAACAGGAACTCCTACAATGAGCAGTTCTTC,CSVPRNRNSYNEQFF,.,TRBV29-1,.,15,TRBJ2-1
TGTGCCAGCAGCTTCGGGGGGACTCCCTACGAGCAGTACTTC,CASSFGGTPYEQYF,.,TRBV5-6,TRBD2,14,TRBJ2-7
TGTGCCAGCAGGAGGGACTGGGATACGCAGTATTTT,CASRRDWDTQYF,.,TRBV2,.,12,TRBJ2-3
TGTGCCAGCAGTGTAATCCAGGGAGGGGCCTCTGGAGAAAAACTGTTTTTT,CASSVIQGGASGEKLFF,.,TRBV28,.,17,TRBJ1-4
TGTGCCAGCAGCCCCCGAGGAGGGGGCTACACCTTC,CASSPRGGGYTF,few,TRBV5-6,.,12,TRBJ1-2
TGTGCCAGCAGCTACTCAGCGGGAGGGCCCGGCGAGACCCAGTACTTC,CASSYSAGGPGETQYF,.,TRBV7-2,TRBD2,16,TRBJ2-5
TGCGCCAGCAGCCAAGTACTTCAGGACAGAGCCTTTACATGGGAGTTCTTC,CASSQVLQDRAFTWEFF,.,TRBV4-1,.,17,TRBJ2-1
TGTGCCAGCAGTTCCATAGCACTAGCGGGAGGATGGGACACAGATACGCAGTATTTT,CASSSIALAGGWDTDTQYF,.,TRBV2,TRBD2,19,TRBJ2-3
TGTGCCAGCATCTACGGGACAGGGAAACATGAGACTACCTATGGCTACACCTTC,CASIYGTGKHETTYGYTF,.,TRBV28,TRBD1,18,TRBJ1-2
TGTGCCAGCAGTGAAGGGACAGGGGACACCGGGGAGCTGTTTTTT,CASSEGTGDTGELFF,.,TRBV25-1,TRBD1,15,TRBJ2-2
TGTGCCAGCAGCGTCGGGGGGTTGGAAGGCTACACCTTC,CASSVGGLEGYTF,.,TRBV9,.,13,TRBJ1-2
TGTGCCAGCAGTTACACCGACAGGGGTGCCTACGAGCAGTACTTC,CASSYTDRGAYEQYF,.,TRBV6-6,TRBD1,15,TRBJ2-7
TGTGCCAGCAGTTCCACACCGGGACTGATGAACACTGAAGCTTTCTTT,CASSSTPGLMNTEAFF,few,TRBV6-5,.,16,TRBJ1-1
TGTGCCAGCAGACGGGAGGCCTACGAGCAGTACTTC,CASRREAYEQYF,.,TRBV6-5,TRBD2,12,TRBJ2-7
TGCGCCAGCAGCCAAGATCCGGGAACCGGGGAGCTGTTTTTT,CASSQDPGTGELFF,.,TRBV4-3,.,14,TRBJ2-2
TGTGCCAGCAGCCAGGACAGGGTGGGCGAGCAGTACTTC,CASSQDRVGEQYF,.,TRBV6-5,TRBD1,13,TRBJ2-7
TGTGCCAGCAGTTACAGCGGCCGCACAGATACGCAGTATTTT,CASSYSGRTDTQYF,.,TRBV6-5,.,14,TRBJ2-3
TGTGCCAGCAGCCGGCTAGCGGGAGGGTTGAGCTACGAGCAGTACTTC,CASSRLAGGLSYEQYF,.,TRBV5-4,TRBD2,16,TRBJ2-7
TGTGCCAGCAGCAGGTGGAGGGACCCACTTAAGGACACCATATATTTT,CASSRWRDPLKDTIYF,.,TRBV21-1,.,16,TRBJ1-3
TGTGCCAGCAGCTTGCCAGGTGACTATGGCTACACCTTC,CASSLPGDYGYTF,.,TRBV5-5,.,13,TRBJ1-2
TGTGCCAGCAGCAAGAGGACAGGGGGCGCAACTGGGGCCAACGTCCTGACTTTC,CASSKRTGGATGANVLTF,.,TRBV7-9,TRBD1,18,TRBJ2-6
TGTGCCAGCAGCCTCGGACTAGCGGGAGAGAGGGGTAGTGAGCAGTTCTTC,CASSLGLAGERGSEQFF,.,TRBV11-2,TRBD2,17,TRBJ2-1
TGCGCCAGCAGCCCGTCGGGCGGCCGGGGAGGCGGCTACACCTTC,CASSPSGGRGGGYTF,.,TRBV4-3,.,15,TRBJ1-2
TGTGCCAGTAGCCTAACAGGGGGCGCGGGAGGAAACTACGAGCAGTACTTC,CASSLTGGAGGNYEQYF,.,TRBV19,.,17,TRBJ2-7
TGTGCCAGCAGCACCGTTACAGGAGCCTACGAGCAGTACTTC,CASSTVTGAYEQYF,.,TRBV7-2,.,14,TRBJ2-7
TGCGCCAGCAGCCAGCTAGCGGGGGGCACAGATACGCAGTATTTT,CASSQLAGGTDTQYF,.,TRBV4-1,TRBD2,15,TRBJ2-3
TGTGCCAGCAGCGTAGCAGGGGAGAGCTCCTACAATGAGCAGTTCTTC,CASSVAGESSYNEQFF,.,TRBV9,.,16,TRBJ2-1
TGTGCCAGCAGTCCGGGGTATCAGCCCCAGCATTTT,CASSPGYQPQHF,.,TRBV6-1,.,12,TRBJ1-5
TGTGCCAGCAGTACAGCTAGCACAGATACGCAGTATTTT,CASSTASTDTQYF,.,TRBV28,.,13,TRBJ2-3
TGTGCCAGCAGCCAGCGTATGATCTCCGGGGGAACCTACGAGCAGTACTTC,CASSQRMISGGTYEQYF,once,TRBV5-6,.,17,TRBJ2-7
TGTGCCAGCAGTGACAGGGGCGCCTATCAGCCCCAGCATTTT,CASSDRGAYQPQHF,.,TRBV6-1,.,14,TRBJ1-5
TGTGCCAGCAGCTTGACCGGGACTAGCGCGAACACCGGGGAGCTGTTTTTT,CASSLTGTSANTGELFF,.,TRBV7-8,TRBD2,17,TRBJ2-2
TGTGCCAGCAGTGCCTCTTTACAGGGGTCTGGGGAGACCCAGTACTTC,CASSASLQGSGETQYF,.,TRBV28,TRBD1,16,TRBJ2-5
TGTGCCAGCAGTTTGGGGCGAGGGGGAGTGGAGTTCTTC,CASSLGRGGVEFF,.,TRBV28,.,13,TRBJ2-1
TGTGCCAGCCTTGGTTCGGGGGACTCCCGCGGATCTGGGGCCAACGTCCTGACTTTC,CASLGSGDSRGSGANVLTF,.,TRBV7-9,.,19,TRBJ2-6
TGCGCCAGCAGCCGTAGCTGGAGGGCCACCACCGAGCAGTACTTC,CASSRSWRATTEQYF,.,TRBV4-3,.,15,TRBJ2-7
TGTGCCAGCAGCCCACGGACAGGGTTTGAGCAGTTCTTC,CASSPRTGFEQFF,.,TRBV7-2,TRBD1,13,TRBJ2-1
TGTGCCAGCAGTTTATTGGGGGGGAGTAACTCTGGAAACACCATATATTTT,CASSLLGGSNSGNTIYF,once,TRBV28,.,17,TRBJ1-3
TGTGCCAGCAGCTCCGACAGCACCGGGGAGCTGTTTTTT,CASSSDSTGELFF,.,TRBV5-4,.,13,TRBJ2-2
TGTGCCAGCAGTTATTCCGAGGGCCTCTCCTACGAGCAGTACTTC,CASSYSEGLSYEQYF,.,TRBV6-5,.,15,TRBJ2-7
TGTGCCAGCAGCTGGAGGGCCGGGCTGTTTTTT,CASSWRAGLFF,.,TRBV11-2,.,11,TRBJ1-4
TGCGCCAGCAGCTTAGCTGCTAGCGGGAGCTACAATGAGCAGTTCTTC,CASSLAASGSYNEQFF,.,TRBV5-1,TRBD2,16,TRBJ2-1
TGTGCCAGCAGTAAGCGGGATGGGGCCTACGAGCAGTACTTC,CASSKRDGAYEQYF,.,TRBV6-5,TRBD2,14,TRBJ2-7
TGCGCCAGCAGCGGCGGACAGGGTAACGTTGGCATTCAGTACTTC,CASSGGQGNVGIQYF,.,TRBV5-1,TRBD1,15,TRBJ2-4
TGTGCCAGCAGCCCCCGGGAGGGGGGTGAGCAGTTCTTC,CASSPREGGEQFF,.,TRBV7-6,TRBD2,13,TRBJ2-1
TGCGCCAGCAGCTCAGGACAGGGGGCGAGGGGCTACACCTTC,CASSSGQGARGYTF,.,TRBV5-1,TRBD1,14,TRBJ1-2
TGTGCCAGCGGCGGGGTTGAGCAGTTCTTC,CASGGVEQFF,.,TRBV6-5,.,10,TRBJ2-1
TGTGCCAGTGCCCTAGCGGGAGTAACAGATACGCAGTATTTT,CASALAGVTDTQYF,once,TRBV19,TRBD2,14,TRBJ2-3
TGTGCCAGCACCATTTGGACAGCGGCGGGTGAGCAGTTCTTC,CASTIWTAAGEQFF,.,TRBV9,.,14,TRBJ2-1
TGTGCCAGCATGGACAGATTAAACACTGAAGCTTTCTTT,CASMDRLNTEAFF,once,TRBV6-5,.,13,TRBJ1-1
TGTGCCAGCAGTTTATTTGGGACAACAAATCAGCCCCAGCATTTT,CASSLFGTTNQPQHF,.,TRBV27,.,15,TRBJ1-5
TGTGCCAGCAGCGACCCGGACAGGGGAACTCTCAGCTCCTACGAGCAGTACTTC,CASSDPDRGTLSSYEQYF,once,TRBV7-9,TRBD1,18,TRBJ2-7
TGTGCCAGCAGCGCGATGGTAGGAGCTGGAAACACCATATATTTT,CASSAMVGAGNTIYF,.,TRBV7-2,.,15,TRBJ1-3
TGTGCCAGCAGCTTAGTGGAGACAGGGGTAACTGAAGCTTTCTTT,CASSLVETGVTEAFF,.,TRBV7-2,TRBD1,15,TRBJ1-1
TGCGCCAGCAGCCCGTCATTTGGACAGGGGGATTATAGCAATCAGCCCCAGCATTTT,CASSPSFGQGDYSNQPQHF,.,TRBV4-3,TRBD1,19,TRBJ1-5